This TCR beta chain was sequenced for a study of vaccination and CD4 T cells after COVID-19. Study background: Cells were stimulated with overlapping spike peptide pools from SARS-CoV-2, HCoV-NL63, HCoV-OC43 and HCoV-229E.

The Oncomine TCR Beta short-read assay sequenced DNA from cultured CD4+ T cells. A single record per CDR3 protein comes from TCRdb applying MiXCR to the PCR reads. The sample has around 10,000 distinct CDR3 sequences; around two thirds are singletons. Treatment meaning: roughly 11-day PBMC culture with coronavirus spike peptide pools or control peptides (ViraFEST assay). As to this clonotype: Its antigen is not known.

The receptor comes from a human donor who had recovered from COVID-19. The sequencing sample was made of CD4+ T cells from blood, cultured in vitro.

The CDR3 loop reads CASSLGRQVGDSPLHF. For the CDR3, the DNA is TGTGCCAGCAGCTTAGGCCGACAGGTTGGGGATTCACCCCTCCACTTT. The rearrangement joins TRBV7-2 to TRBJ1-6, with D perhaps matching TRBD1 (6 bases). In germline, CDR1 is SGHTA, CDR2 FQGNSA. This CDR3 is 16 amino acids long. Trimming pared 1 base from V and 8 bases from J, leaving 15 bases between.